The T cell receptor beta chain under discussion was sequenced for a study of technical replicates of blood from several donors. V lost 8 bases to trimming and J lost 5 bases; unmatched junction nucleotides: 12. This CDR3 comprises 16 residues. Germline CDR1 reads MDHEN; CDR2 reads SYDVKM. Sequencing was performed with immunoSEQ multiplex PCR; in TCRdb, only in-frame clones are kept and a portion is missing. The sample shows under 95,000 clones, 98% of them seen only once. Sequencing input: T cells isolated from PBMCs. The clonotype was recovered from a human donor in good health. This chain joins TRBV28 and TRBJ1-4; 9 bases agree with TRBD1. The CDR3, as DNA: TGTGCCAGCGAAGAAAACAGGGGGCGATACAATGAAAAACTGTTTTTT. Protein sequence: CASEENRGRYNEKLFF.